Presented here are 24 T cell receptor beta chains from one specimen sequenced in a study of T-cell memory formation after mild COVID-19. TCRdb reprocessed the 5' RACE reads via MiXCR and lists one record per CDR3 protein. The table includes 250,000 to 350,000 distinct CDR3 sequences, 15% to 20% detected once. Sequenced material: PBMCs or a T cell subset sorted from them (not recorded which). These receptor sequences come from a man aged 18 to 30 who had mild COVID-19 (a few samples of this study predate the infection). Cell type and time point are not known.

The J gene is TRBJ2-7, the V gene TRBV6-5; D is perhaps TRBD1 (5 bases). The CDR3 has 15 residues. Per germline, CDR1 MNHEY and CDR2 SVGAGI. V lost 2 bases and J 0 bases, leaving 11 bases between the germline ends. The CDR3 DNA is TGTGCCAGCAGTTACGGGGCAGGGAACTCCTACGAGCAGTACGTC. It codes for CASSYGAGNSYEQYV.

The chain employs TRBV4-3 and TRBJ2-7; the match to TRBD2 covers 10 bases. The germline V gene has CDR1 LGHNA and CDR2 YSLEER. Trimming removed 3 bases from V and 0 bases from J; junction bases left unmatched: 2. The CDR3 extends over 15 amino acids. For the CDR3, the DNA is TGCGCCAGCAGCCAGTCTAGCGGGAGCTCCTACGAGCAGTACTTC. It encodes CASSQSSGSSYEQYF.

This clonotype was recorded at least ten times. This rearrangement joins TRBV7-2 to TRBJ2-1, with 8 bases aligning to TRBD2. V gave up 2 bases and J gave up 12 bases; unmatched junction bases: 6. This CDR3 is 13 amino acids long. Germline V CDR1 and CDR2: SGHTA, FQGNSA. CDR3 sequence: CASSLTSGGVQFF. In DNA, the CDR3 is TGTGCCAGCAGCTTAACCAGCGGGGGCGTGCAGTTCTTC.

The chain has TRBV20-1 and TRBJ2-5; 7 nucleotides line up with TRBD2. Trimming took 6 bases from V and 2 from J; bases not matched to a gene: 3. Germline-derived CDR1 and CDR2 are DFQATT and SNEGSKA (reference sequence). The CDR3 is 12 amino acids. The CDR3 spells CSAAGDQETQYF. CDR3 coding DNA: TGCAGTGCCGCGGGGGATCAAGAGACCCAGTACTTC.

The J gene is TRBJ2-1, the V gene TRBV6-1, with TRBD1 identical over 8 bases. The J segment lost 6 bases and the V segment lost 1 base, leaving 8 bases of the junction unmatched. The germline CDR1 and CDR2 sequences are MNHNS and SASEGT. The CDR3 sequence is 16 residues long. CDR3 nucleotide sequence: TGTGCCAGCAGTGAAGGGACAGGGAAAAGTCGCAATGAGCAGTTCTTC. It yields the protein CASSEGTGKSRNEQFF.

This clonotype was found a few times. V is TRBV11-2 and J is TRBJ2-1, with D possibly being TRBD2 (7 bases). Germline CDR1 reads SGHAT; CDR2 reads FQNNGV. The CDR3 is 14 residues long. Trimming took off 0 bases at V and 9 bases at J, with 12 bases between the two ends. The CDR3 protein is CASSLDQGGGEQFF. The CDR3 DNA follows: TGTGCCAGCAGCTTAGACCAGGGAGGGGGTGAGCAGTTCTTC.

The chain is built from TRBV5-1 and TRBJ2-2; the match to TRBD1 covers 7 bases. The CDR3 contains 14 residues. Trimming cost V 4 bases and J 6 bases; bases outside gene matches: 6. CDR1 SGHRS and CDR2 YFSETQ come from the germline V gene. CDR3 protein: CASSLWDSAGELFF. CDR3 sequence (DNA): TGCGCCAGCAGCCTTTGGGACAGCGCCGGGGAGCTGTTTTTT.

This clonotype was observed a handful of times. V is TRBV12-3 or TRBV12-4 and J is TRBJ2-7, with D unclear. V lost 10 bases and J 2 bases, leaving 15 bases between the germline ends. The CDR3 totals 13 residues. As DNA, the CDR3 is TGTGCCACCATAGGGTGGGGAACCTACGAGCAGTACTTC. This codes for CATIGWGTYEQYF.

V is TRBV20-1 and J is TRBJ2-1, with 15 positions matching TRBD2. This CDR3 region has 17 residues. Germline CDR1 and CDR2: DFQATT and SNEGSKA (reference sequence). The trim removed 5 bases at V and 0 bases at J, leaving 5 bases unmatched. The CDR3 DNA sequence: TGCAGTGCTTCCGGGACTAGCGGGGGGTCCTCCTACAATGAGCAGTTCTTC. Its protein is CSASGTSGGSSYNEQFF.

This clonotype was observed a handful of times. This chain uses TRBV7-8 with TRBJ2-2; D is tentatively TRBD1 or TRBD2 (6 bases each). Germline V CDR1 and CDR2: SGHVS, FQNEAQ. The CDR3 has 14 amino acids. V lost 3 bases to trimming and J lost 4 bases, with 9 bases between them. CDR3 amino acids: CASSFGGPTGELFF. The CDR3 region has the DNA TGTGCCAGCAGCTTCGGGGGCCCCACCGGGGAGCTGTTTTTT.

This clonotype was counted a few times. As DNA, the CDR3 is TGTGCCAGCTCGCCCAGGCGGACTGAAGCTTTCTTT. It yields the protein CASSPRRTEAFF. The chain recombines TRBV18 with TRBJ1-1; D unresolved. CDR3 length: 12 residues. Germline loops: CDR1 KGHSH, CDR2 LQKENI. V gave up 6 bases and J gave up 5 bases, with 10 bases separating them.

CDR3 in amino acids: CASSRGTGTDTQYF. CDR3 nucleotides: TGTGCCAGCAGCCGAGGGACGGGAACAGATACGCAGTATTTT. The J gene is TRBJ2-3, the V gene TRBV4-2; either TRBD1 or TRBD2 may fit D (5 bases each). The length of the CDR3 is 14 residues. Germline V gene sequence: CDR1 LGHNA, CDR2 YNFKEQ. Trimming removed 4 bases at V and 3 bases at J, with 11 bases between.

This clonotype occurred a few times. The chain carries TRBV20-1 and TRBJ1-5, with D unclear. The length of the CDR3 is 13 residues. V lost 1 base to trimming and J lost 7 bases, with 11 bases between them. Germline V gene sequence: CDR1 DFQATT, CDR2 SNEGSKA (reference sequence). The CDR3 protein is CSARGPGGQPQHF. CDR3 nucleotide sequence: TGCAGTGCTAGAGGCCCGGGTGGCCAGCCCCAGCATTTT.

The table lists this clonotype with many counts. V is TRBV4-3 and J is TRBJ2-7; D is uncertain. Germline values: CDR1 LGHNA, CDR2 YSLEER. This CDR3 contains 14 residues. Trimming left V 0 bases short and J 3 bases short, with 9 bases between. The CDR3 region has the DNA TGCGCCAGCAGCCAAGATCTTGGAGACTACGAGCAGTACTTC. Its protein is CASSQDLGDYEQYF.

The chain joins TRBV4-3 to TRBJ1-3; tentative D call: TRBD1 (5 bases). The CDR3 contains 16 residues. Germline lookup yields CDR1 LGHNA and CDR2 YSLEER. V was clipped by 0 bases and J by 2 bases, with 11 bases between them. The CDR3: CASSQDTRGPGNTIYF. The CDR3, as DNA: TGCGCCAGCAGCCAAGATACACGGGGCCCTGGAAACACCATATATTTT.

The genes are TRBV11-2 and TRBJ1-2; D unresolved. The V gene lost 0 bases and the J gene lost 6 bases, with 11 bases spanning the gap. Germline CDR1 SGHAT, CDR2 FQNNGV. The CDR3 is 14 residues long. The CDR3: CASSLDFVNHGYTF. In DNA form, the CDR3 reads TGTGCCAGCAGCTTAGATTTCGTCAACCATGGCTACACCTTC.

This clonotype was counted between two and nine times. This chain joins TRBV5-1 and TRBJ1-1; TRBD1 agrees at 12 bases. CDR3 length: 16 amino acids. Germline assignment: CDR1 SGHRS and CDR2 YFSETQ. V gave up 0 bases and J gave up 3 bases; unmatched junction bases: 3. The CDR3 protein is CASSLAGTGGYTEAFF. CDR3 nucleotides: TGCGCCAGCAGCTTGGCCGGGACAGGGGGCTACACTGAAGCTTTCTTT.

This chain links TRBV6-5 with TRBJ1-2, with D maybe TRBD1 (5 bases). V was cut by 0 bases and J by 8 bases, with 16 bases left in between. The germline V gene has CDR1 MNHEY and CDR2 SVGAGI. CDR3 size: 15 residues. The CDR3 here is CASSYSVWQGGGYTF. CDR3 coding DNA: TGTGCCAGCAGTTACTCGGTGTGGCAGGGCGGAGGCTACACCTTC.

The chain carries TRBV9 and TRBJ2-3; 9 positions agree with TRBD2. This CDR3 has 15 residues. CDR1 and CDR2 (germline): SGDLS, YYNGEE. V was clipped by 4 bases and J by 1 base; unmatched bases: 4. The CDR3 sequence: CASSLVAGGTDTQYF. The CDR3 coding sequence is TGTGCCAGCAGCTTAGTAGCGGGGGGCACAGATACGCAGTATTTT.

Comment on this clonotype: One end of the junction does not line up with germline, which may come from a read error. The chain carries TRBV4-3 and TRBJ2-5, with TRBD2 as a possible D gene (6 bases). Germline-derived CDR1 and CDR2 are LGHNA and YSLEER. The CDR3 contains 14 residues. Here the CDR3 DNA reads TGTGCCAGCAGCCAAGAATCCCGGGGGGAGACCCAGTACTTC. It is translated as CASSQESRGETQYF.

The chain is built from TRBV5-1 and TRBJ2-5; D ambiguous. This CDR3 is 16 amino acids long. Trimming pared 0 bases from V and 5 bases from J, leaving 17 bases between. Germline V gene lookup returns CDR1 SGHRS and CDR2 YFSETQ. This CDR3 is CASSLDRLNLGETQYF. CDR3 DNA: TGCGCCAGCAGCTTGGATAGGCTGAACTTAGGGGAGACCCAGTACTTC. The complete variable domain, with remaining parts taken from reference TRBV5-1 and TRBJ2-5, reads KAGVTQTPRYLIKTRGQQVTLSCSPISGHRSVSWYQQTPGQGLQFLFEYFSETQRNKGNFPGRFSGRQFSNSRSEMNVSTLELGDSALYLCASSLDRLNLGETQYFGPGTRLLVL.

Only a few counts were recorded for this clonotype. V is TRBV7-9 and J is TRBJ1-2; no reliable D call. This CDR3 comprises 14 residues. Germline V gene data show CDR1 as SEHNR and CDR2 as FQNEAQ (reference sequence). Deletions cut 5 bases from V and 4 bases from J, with 14 bases between. This chain's CDR3 is CASSPGGLSYGYTF. The CDR3 nucleotides read TGTGCCAGCAGCCCGGGAGGCCTAAGCTATGGCTACACCTTC.

This clonotype has more than one count but fewer than ten. V and J are TRBV7-9 and TRBJ2-5; D is undetermined. CDR1 and CDR2 from the germline V gene are SEHNR and FQNEAQ (reference sequence). CDR3 length: 15 residues. V lost 4 bases and J 4 bases, leaving 16 bases between the germline ends. This chain's CDR3 is CASSYLLGTLETQYF. The CDR3 region has the DNA TGTGCCAGCAGCTACCTCCTGGGAACTTTAGAGACCCAGTACTTC.

This chain links TRBV12-3 or TRBV12-4 with TRBJ2-7; 9 bases are a match to TRBD2. Unmatched junction bases numbered 4, after V lost 1 base and J lost 3 bases. CDR3 length: 15 amino acids. CDR3 sequence (DNA): TGTGCCAGCAGTTTAGGGGGTAGCGGGGGCTACGAGCAGTACTTC. Protein product: CASSLGGSGGYEQYF.